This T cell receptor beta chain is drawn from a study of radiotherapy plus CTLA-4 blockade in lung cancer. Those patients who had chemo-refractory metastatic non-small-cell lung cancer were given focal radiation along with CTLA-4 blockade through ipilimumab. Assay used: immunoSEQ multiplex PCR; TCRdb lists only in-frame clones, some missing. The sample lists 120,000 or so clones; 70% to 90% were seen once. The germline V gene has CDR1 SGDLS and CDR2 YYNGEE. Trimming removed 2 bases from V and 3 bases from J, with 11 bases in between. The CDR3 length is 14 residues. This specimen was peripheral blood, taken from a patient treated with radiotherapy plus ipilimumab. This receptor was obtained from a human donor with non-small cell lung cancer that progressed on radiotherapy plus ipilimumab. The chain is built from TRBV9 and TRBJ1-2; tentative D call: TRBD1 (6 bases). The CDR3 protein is CASSVEGHHYGYTF. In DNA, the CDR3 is TGTGCCAGCAGCGTCGAGGGACACCACTATGGCTACACCTTC.